The clone carrying this T cell receptor (beta chain) is a singleton in its sample. The germline V and J ends were trimmed by 3 bases and 0 bases, with 2 bases remaining between them. This CDR3 comprises 11 residues. Germline V gene lookup returns CDR1 SQVTM and CDR2 ANQGSEA. This record belongs to a study of blood T cell repertoires in COVID-19. Sequenced by immunoSEQ multiplex PCR; TCRdb stores in-frame clones only, minus some. Among around 380,000 clones, more than 65% were seen once, and the ten largest hold around 1.1%. This TCR derives from a human donor with acute or convalescent COVID-19. The donor label of this sample is uncertain. The sample comprised peripheral blood. The gene calls are TRBV29-1 and TRBJ1-2; D is ambiguous. In DNA, the CDR3 is TGCAGCGTTGACACTAACTATGGCTACACCTTC. Translating gives CSVDTNYGYTF. Variable domain in full (rest from reference TRBV29-1 and TRBJ1-2): SAVISQKPSRDICQRGTSLTIQCQVDSQVTMMFWYRQQPGQSLTLIATANQGSEATYESGFVIDKFPISRPNLTFSTLTVSNMSPEDSSIYLCSVDTNYGYTFGSGTRLTVV.